Below are 20 T cell receptor beta chains sequenced from a single sample in a study of T-cell reconstitution after alpha-beta-depleted transplantation in children. Molecular barcoding with unique molecular identifiers was used for the TCRbeta library. Each CDR3 protein is one row after TCRdb ran MiXCR on the PCR reads. The table has around 450,000 distinct CDR3 sequences, roughly 43% seen once. The source was PBMCs, collected before TCRalphabeta/CD19-depleted stem cell transplant. The receptors stem from a girl aged 2 to 10 with aplastic anemia, due to receive a stem cell transplant.

About this clonotype itself: An end of the junction does not agree with germline; a read error may underlie this. The gene calls are TRBV6-6 and TRBJ1-2; D remains unclear. The CDR3 consists of 12 residues. Germline V gene sequence: CDR1 MNHNY, CDR2 SVGAGI (reference sequence). The DNA of the CDR3 is TGTGCCAGCCGTTCGGGGAACTTTGGCTACACCTTC. The encoded protein is CASRSGNFGYTF.

This chain links TRBV5-1 with TRBJ2-7; 7 nucleotides agree with TRBD1. Looked up from germline, CDR1 is SGHRS and CDR2 is YFSETQ. The CDR3 covers 15 residues. V was pared by 4 bases and J by 5 bases, with 12 bases of the junction left unmatched. Here the CDR3 reads CASSIPDRQGHEQYF. The CDR3 DNA follows: TGCGCCAGCAGCATCCCAGACAGACAGGGCCACGAGCAGTACTTC.

The V gene is TRBV12-3 or TRBV12-4, the J gene TRBJ1-4; D unclear. Trimming took 2 bases from V and 10 from J, leaving 5 bases between them. The CDR3 covers 11 residues. CDR3 DNA: TGTGCCAGCAGTTTACGTAGAAAACTGTTTTTT. Amino acids: CASSLRRKLFF.

This clonotype was seen just once. The chain has TRBV11-2 and TRBJ2-1; D possibly corresponds to TRBD1 (6 bases). Per germline, CDR1 SGHAT and CDR2 FQNNGV. CDR3 length equals 15 residues. V lost 3 bases and J 5 bases, leaving 14 bases between the germline ends. The CDR3 spells CASSFIGGRDNEQFF. CDR3 nucleotides: TGTGCCAGCAGCTTTATTGGGGGCAGGGACAATGAGCAGTTCTTC.

This clonotype was found a few times. The chain links TRBV29-1 to TRBJ1-5; D not certain. Germline CDR1 and CDR2: SQVTM and ANQGSEA. Trimming pared 4 bases from V and 4 bases from J, leaving 8 bases between. The CDR3 is 12 amino acids. The CDR3 loop is CSVAEPNQPQHF. CDR3 nucleotide sequence: TGCAGCGTTGCGGAGCCTAATCAGCCCCAGCATTTT.

In this sample, this clonotype turned up a few times. The rearrangement uses TRBV20-1 and TRBJ2-2; perhaps TRBD1 as D (6 bases). The CDR3 has 15 amino acids. Trimming removed 3 bases at V and 5 bases at J, with 16 bases between. Germline CDR1 and CDR2: DFQATT and SNEGSKA (reference sequence). The CDR3 here is CSASIPGRGTGELFF. DNA of the CDR3: TGCAGTGCTAGTATTCCGGGAAGGGGGACCGGGGAGCTGTTTTTT.

This clonotype was detected a few times. The CDR3 DNA sequence: TGCAGTGCTAGTAAGAGGGAGGCGCCCTACGAGCAGTACTTC. The encoded protein is CSASKREAPYEQYF. The V gene is TRBV20-1, the J gene TRBJ2-7, with D tentatively TRBD2 (6 bases). The CDR3 is made up of 14 amino acids. V shed 3 bases and J shed 2 bases, with 14 bases lying between them. CDR1 and CDR2 (germline): DFQATT, SNEGSKA (reference sequence).

The genes are TRBV20-1 and TRBJ2-7; either TRBD1 or TRBD2 may fit D (5 bases each). Trimming removed 6 bases at V and 0 bases at J, with 15 bases between. The CDR3 consists of 14 residues. The germline gives CDR1 DFQATT, CDR2 SNEGSKA (reference sequence). CDR3 region: CSARTGHLSYEQYF. The CDR3 DNA reads TGCAGTGCCCGCACGGGGCATCTCTCCTACGAGCAGTACTTC.

This clonotype was counted only a few times. This sequence joins TRBV6-2 or TRBV6-3 and TRBJ2-2; 14 bases fit TRBD2. The trim removed 2 bases at V and 1 base at J, leaving 12 bases unmatched. The CDR3 sequence is 21 residues long. CDR1 is MNHEY, CDR2 SVGEGT, per germline. The CDR3 spells CASSYLLQRTSGRRNTGELFF. The CDR3 DNA is TGTGCCAGCAGTTACCTCCTACAACGGACTAGCGGGAGGAGGAACACCGGGGAGCTGTTTTTT.

This clonotype was observed many times. The chain recombines TRBV7-9 with TRBJ2-1; no reliable D call. The CDR3 sequence is 15 residues long. The V gene lost 3 bases and the J gene lost 3 bases, with 12 bases spanning the gap. Germline CDR1 and CDR2: SEHNR and FQNEAQ (reference sequence). For the CDR3, the DNA is TGTGCCAGCAGCTTCTCTGAAGGGAACTACAATGAGCAGTTCTTC. Its translation is CASSFSEGNYNEQFF.

DNA for the CDR3: TGTGCCAGCTCACCACTGGACACTGAAGCTTTCTTT. Its protein is CASSPLDTEAFF. The chain uses TRBV18 and TRBJ1-1, with unresolved D. Germline V gene sequence: CDR1 KGHSH, CDR2 LQKENI. This CDR3 has 12 amino acids. Trimming pared 1 base from V and 3 bases from J, leaving 3 bases between.

This clonotype was detected many times. This chain uses TRBV12-3 or TRBV12-4 with TRBJ2-2; no definite D call. CDR3 length: 15 amino acids. Trimming took 5 bases from V and 1 from J, leaving 11 bases between them. CDR3 residues: CASSTRTMNTGELFF. In nucleotides, the CDR3 is TGTGCCAGCAGTACCCGGACGATGAACACCGGGGAGCTGTTTTTT.

This sequence joins TRBV9 and TRBJ2-2; tentatively, D is TRBD1 (6 bases). CDR3 length equals 16 residues. V lost 4 bases, J lost 5 bases, and 18 bases lay in between. In germline, CDR1 is SGDLS, CDR2 YYNGEE. In DNA form, the CDR3 reads TGTGCCAGCAGCTCGGCGACAGGTCTTGTGACCGGGGAGCTGTTTTTT. Translating it yields CASSSATGLVTGELFF.

Only a few counts were recorded for this clonotype. V is TRBV7-3 and J is TRBJ2-1; 7 nucleotides align to TRBD2. This CDR3 is 15 amino acids long. Looked up from germline, CDR1 is SGHTA and CDR2 is FQGTGA. With 3 bases clipped from V and 2 bases from J, the junction kept 4 bases outside the gene matches. Here the CDR3 reads CASSLGRVAYNEQFF. The CDR3 nucleotides read TGTGCCAGCAGCTTGGGGAGGGTGGCCTACAATGAGCAGTTCTTC.

The genes are TRBV29-1 and TRBJ2-2, with TRBD1 matching 8 bases. The V gene's germline CDR1 is SQVTM and CDR2 ANQGSEA. V lost 7 bases, J lost 1 base, and 8 bases stayed unmatched. The CDR3 has 15 amino acids. The CDR3 bases are TGCAGCGGTCAATCAGGGACAGGGAACACCGGGGAGCTGTTTTTT. The encoded protein is CSGQSGTGNTGELFF.

This clonotype turned up a few times. V gene TRBV14 combines with J gene TRBJ2-1; TRBD2 agrees at 14 bases. The CDR3 runs 16 residues. Germline lookup yields CDR1 SGHDN and CDR2 FVKESK. V shed 4 bases, J shed 10 bases, and the junction held 9 bases outside the gene matches. The CDR3 bases are TGTGCCAGCAGCCGTACGGGACTAGCGGGAGAGGGAGAGCAGTTCTTC. Its protein is CASSRTGLAGEGEQFF.

The rearrangement uses TRBV12-3 or TRBV12-4 and TRBJ2-5; D is possibly TRBD1 or TRBD2 (6 bases each). Trimming removed 5 bases from V and 3 bases from J, with 13 bases in between. The CDR3 runs to 14 residues. The CDR3 DNA follows: TGTGCCAGCAGTCCCACGGGGGCTAAAGAGACCCAGTACTTC. Its protein product is CASSPTGAKETQYF.

V is TRBV20-1 and J is TRBJ2-1; 14 bases are a match to TRBD2. The length of the CDR3 is 16 residues. The germline CDR1 and CDR2 sequences are DFQATT and SNEGSKA (reference sequence). V shed 5 bases and J 7 bases; nucleotides not matched to a gene: 10. The CDR3 sequence is CSAPGTSGRLHNEQFF. Written as DNA, the CDR3 is TGCAGTGCTCCCGGGACTAGCGGGAGATTGCATAATGAGCAGTTCTTC.

V is TRBV2 and J is TRBJ1-1; D is uncertain. The germline gives CDR1 SNHLY, CDR2 FYNNEI. The CDR3 runs to 13 residues. V was cut by 6 bases and J by 2 bases, with 10 bases left in between. CDR3 nucleotide sequence: TGTGCCAGCAGCTACAAGGGAAACACTGAAGCTTTCTTT. This gives the protein CASSYKGNTEAFF.

This sequence joins TRBV28 and TRBJ2-1; TRBD2 aligns across 12 bases. Unmatched junction bases numbered 8, after V lost 5 bases and J lost 6 bases. CDR3 size: 16 residues. The germline V gene encodes CDR1 MDHEN and CDR2 SYDVKM. The CDR3 DNA reads TGTGCCAGCAGTGTACTAGCGGGGGGCCGGGGCAATGAGCAGTTCTTC. Its translation is CASSVLAGGRGNEQFF.